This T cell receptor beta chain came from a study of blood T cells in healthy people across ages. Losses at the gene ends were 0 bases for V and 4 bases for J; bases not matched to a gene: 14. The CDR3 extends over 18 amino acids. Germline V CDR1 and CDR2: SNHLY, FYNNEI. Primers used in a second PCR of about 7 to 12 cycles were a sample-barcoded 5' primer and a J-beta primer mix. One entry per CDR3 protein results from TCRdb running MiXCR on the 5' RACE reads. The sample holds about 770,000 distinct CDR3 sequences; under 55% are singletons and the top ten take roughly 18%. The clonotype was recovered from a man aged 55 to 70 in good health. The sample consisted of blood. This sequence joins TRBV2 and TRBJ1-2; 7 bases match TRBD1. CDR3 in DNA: TGTGCCAGCAGTGAAGCGGCCGTGGTGAGGGGGCAAGTCTATGGCTACACCTTC. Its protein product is CASSEAAVVRGQVYGYTF.